This T cell receptor (beta chain) emerged from a study of cytomegalovirus exposure and HLA in healthy donors. Only in-frame clones appear in the TCRdb table, and some are missing; sequencing was by immunoSEQ multiplex PCR. The sample shows some 170,000 clones, roughly 89% of them seen only once. The V and J ends lost 1 base and 5 bases respectively, with 8 bases between them. Per germline, CDR1 MGHRA and CDR2 YSYEKL. This CDR3 is 13 amino acids long. This chain links TRBV4-1 with TRBJ2-5; the D is unclear. This clonotype originated in a man between 18 and 29 years old in good health and CMV-seropositive. The sequencing sample was made of PBMCs. In DNA, the CDR3 is TGCGCCAGCAGCCAAGCCCTCCCGGAGACCCAGTACTTC. It is translated as CASSQALPETQYF.